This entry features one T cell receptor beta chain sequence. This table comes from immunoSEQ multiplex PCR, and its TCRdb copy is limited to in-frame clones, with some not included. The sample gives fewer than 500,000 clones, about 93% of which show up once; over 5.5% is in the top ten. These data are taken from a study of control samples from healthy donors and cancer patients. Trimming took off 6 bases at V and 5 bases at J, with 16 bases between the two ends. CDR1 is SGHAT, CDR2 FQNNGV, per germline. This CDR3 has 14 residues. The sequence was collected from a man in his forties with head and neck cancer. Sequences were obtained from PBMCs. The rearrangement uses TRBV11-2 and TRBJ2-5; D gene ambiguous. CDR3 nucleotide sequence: TGTGCCAGCAGTATAAGAGGTGCCGAGGAGACCCAGTACTTC. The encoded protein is CASSIRGAEETQYF. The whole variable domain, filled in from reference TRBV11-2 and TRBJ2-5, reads EAGVAQSPRYKIIEKRQSVAFWCNPISGHATLYWYQQILGQGPKLLIQFQNNGVVDDSQLPKDRFSAERLKGVDSTLKIQPAKLEDSAVYLCASSIRGAEETQYFGPGTRLLVL.